Below, 24 T cell receptor beta chains from the same sample are listed, as sequenced in a study of blood T cell repertoires in COVID-19. The protocol was immunoSEQ multiplex PCR, while the TCRdb copy is restricted to in-frame clones and leaves out a portion. Here the sample spans about 240,000 clones, about 83% being singletons. Specimen: peripheral blood. These receptors all stem from a human donor in a cohort sampled during active COVID-19.

The chain couples TRBV11-3 to TRBJ2-7; 15 bases fit TRBD2. The J segment lost 7 bases and the V segment lost 1 base, leaving 8 bases of the junction unmatched. Germline V gene sequence: CDR1 SGHNT, CDR2 YENEEA. There are 17 residues in the CDR3. This chain's CDR3 is CASSLATGLAGGGEQYF. For the CDR3, the DNA is TGTGCCAGCAGCTTAGCGACGGGACTAGCGGGAGGTGGAGAGCAGTACTTC.

The chain carries TRBV6-2 or TRBV6-3 and TRBJ2-5; 13 nucleotides line up with TRBD2. The germline gives CDR1 MNHEY, CDR2 SVGEGT. The CDR3 runs to 16 residues. The V gene end was trimmed by 2 bases and the J gene end by 2 bases; junction bases not matched to a gene: 2. The CDR3 loop reads CASSYGLAGAQETQYF. CDR3 sequence (DNA): TGTGCCAGCAGTTACGGACTAGCGGGGGCGCAAGAGACCCAGTACTTC.

The V and J genes are TRBV15 and TRBJ2-2, with TRBD1 matching 8 bases. The CDR3 totals 15 residues. Germline trimming cut 8 bases from V and 6 bases from J; bases unmatched to any gene: 11. Germline V gene data show CDR1 as LNHNV and CDR2 as YYDKDF (reference sequence). This CDR3 is CATRLGQGGPGELFF. The CDR3, as DNA: TGTGCCACCCGCCTCGGACAGGGAGGTCCCGGGGAGCTGTTTTTT.

The rearrangement joins TRBV5-1 to TRBJ2-1, with a possible D match to TRBD1 (6 bases). V lost 1 base, J lost 5 bases, and 13 bases lay in between. This CDR3 contains 15 residues. Germline V gene data show CDR1 as SGHRS and CDR2 as YFSETQ. CDR3 protein: CASSLQDRRNNEQFF. CDR3 nucleotides: TGCGCCAGCAGCTTGCAAGACAGGCGCAACAATGAGCAGTTCTTC.

The chain combines TRBV2 with TRBJ2-7, with D unresolved. The V gene's germline CDR1 is SNHLY and CDR2 FYNNEI. The CDR3 spans 14 residues. Trimming shortened V by 4 bases and J by 0 bases, and 10 bases separated the two germline ends. CDR3 loop: CASSAAPGSYEQYF. CDR3 DNA: TGTGCCAGCAGTGCCGCCCCGGGCTCCTACGAGCAGTACTTC.

This sequence joins TRBV6-5 and TRBJ2-2; 9 bases map to TRBD2. Germline trimming cut 8 bases from V and 5 bases from J; bases unmatched to any gene: 6. The CDR3 sequence is 14 residues long. Germline V gives CDR1 MNHEY, CDR2 SVGAGI. For the CDR3, the DNA is TGTGCCAGCTTAGCGGGAGAGGGAACCGGGGAGCTGTTTTTT. As protein: CASLAGEGTGELFF.

This clone occurred many times. The chain has TRBV6-6 and TRBJ1-2; possible D gene TRBD1, 5 bases. From germline, CDR1 is MNHNY and CDR2 SVGAGI (reference sequence). V was pared by 2 bases and J by 2 bases, with 12 bases between. CDR3 size: 15 residues. CDR3 nucleotide sequence: TGTGCCAGCAGTTACCCCGTTGGGGGGAACTATGGCTACACCTTC. Translation: CASSYPVGGNYGYTF.

The CDR3 loop reads CASSLLGRYEQYF. CDR3 in DNA: TGTGCCAGCAGTTTACTCGGGAGGTACGAGCAGTACTTC. This chain uses TRBV27 with TRBJ2-7; 7 nucleotides line up with TRBD2. CDR3 length equals 13 residues. V shed 2 bases and J 4 bases; nucleotides not matched to a gene: 2. Germline lookup yields CDR1 MNHEY and CDR2 SMNVEV (reference sequence).

Concerning this clone itself: This could be a read error, since a much larger clone is one nucleotide away. The chain links TRBV14 to TRBJ1-3, with 8 nucleotides matching TRBD1. This CDR3 has 14 amino acids. Unmatched junction bases numbered 1, after V lost 6 bases and J lost 0 bases. Germline assignment: CDR1 SGHDN and CDR2 FVKESK. In nucleotides, the CDR3 is TGTGCCAGCAGAACAGGGGGCTCTGGAAACACCATATATTTT. The encoded protein is CASRTGGSGNTIYF.

This clone was seen more than once but under ten times. The chain carries TRBV2 and TRBJ1-1; 10 positions agree with TRBD1. CDR3 length: 14 amino acids. V was clipped by 7 bases and J by 3 bases; unmatched bases: 5. From germline, CDR1 is SNHLY and CDR2 FYNNEI. The CDR3 spells CASTGDRGHTEAFF. As DNA, the CDR3 is TGTGCCAGCACCGGAGACAGGGGGCACACTGAAGCTTTCTTT.

The V call is TRBV4-1, the J call TRBJ1-2; D is perhaps TRBD1 (6 bases). The CDR3 covers 15 residues. The V end lost 4 bases, the J end lost 4 bases, and 16 bases lay between the germline ends. Germline CDR1 and CDR2: MGHRA and YSYEKL. CDR3 bases: TGCGCCAGCAGCCCGTACGAAACAGGGAGCTATGGCTACACCTTC. Residues: CASSPYETGSYGYTF.

The V gene is TRBV30, the J gene TRBJ2-2; D call uncertain. Trimming shortened V by 5 bases and J by 7 bases, and 14 bases separated the two germline ends. CDR3 length equals 13 residues. Germline CDR1 reads GTSNPN; CDR2 reads SVGIG (reference sequence). The CDR3 region has the DNA TGTGCCTGGGGCGTTCCCCCGGGCGGGGAGCTGTTTTTT. This translates into CAWGVPPGGELFF.

The V call is TRBV4-2, the J call TRBJ1-5, with 8 bases matching TRBD1. The V segment lost 0 bases and the J segment 4 bases; nucleotides outside the gene matches: 5. CDR1 and CDR2 (germline): LGHNA, YNFKEQ. This CDR3 has 16 residues. The CDR3 DNA reads as TGTGCCAGCAGCCAAGACCGGGACAGGCCAAATCAGCCCCAGCATTTT. The encoded protein is CASSQDRDRPNQPQHF.

The chain joins TRBV6-5 to TRBJ2-4; 12 bases are shared with TRBD2. This CDR3 region has 15 residues. CDR1 MNHEY and CDR2 SVGAGI come from the germline V gene. The V and J ends lost 6 bases and 6 bases, in that order; junction bases with no gene match: 6. CDR3 nucleotides: TGTGCCAGCAGAATGACTAGCGGGAGTGGAAACATTCAGTACTTC. Amino acid sequence: CASRMTSGSGNIQYF.

The chain has TRBV28 and TRBJ1-4, with D possibly TRBD1 on 6 matching bases. Germline values: CDR1 MDHEN, CDR2 SYDVKM. Trimming pared 6 bases from V and 7 bases from J, leaving 12 bases between. The CDR3 is 13 residues long. This CDR3 reads CASRGGAAEKLFF. For the CDR3, the DNA is TGTGCCAGCAGGGGGGGGGCCGCTGAAAAACTGTTTTTT.

This chain uses TRBV24-1 with TRBJ2-5; the match to TRBD2 covers 8 bases. J lost 1 base, V lost 0 bases, and 0 bases had no gene match. CDR3 size: 15 residues. Germline CDR1 KGHDR, CDR2 SFDVKD. The chain's CDR3 is CATSDLRGGQETQYF. In DNA form, the CDR3 reads TGTGCCACCAGTGATTTGCGGGGGGGCCAAGAGACCCAGTACTTC.

The J gene is TRBJ2-7, the V gene TRBV28; TRBD2 might be the D (5 bases). The germline CDR1 and CDR2 sequences are MDHEN and SYDVKM. The CDR3 runs to 12 residues. Trimming took 6 bases from V and 9 from J, leaving 15 bases between them. The CDR3 here is CASSPRRERQYF. As DNA, the CDR3 is TGTGCCAGCAGCCCCCGCCGGGAAAGGCAGTACTTC.

This chain connects TRBV27 to TRBJ2-7, with D tentatively TRBD1 (5 bases). CDR1 and CDR2 (germline): MNHEY, SMNVEV (reference sequence). The CDR3 covers 15 residues. V shed 2 bases and J shed 0 bases, with 11 bases lying between them. The CDR3 loop reads CASSLRQGVSYEQYF. CDR3 bases: TGTGCCAGCAGTTTAAGACAAGGGGTCTCCTACGAGCAGTACTTC.

This sequence joins TRBV5-4 and TRBJ2-7, with TRBD1 as a possible D gene (5 bases). Trimming pared 3 bases from V and 1 base from J, leaving 8 bases between. This CDR3 is built from 13 residues. Per the germline V gene, CDR1 is SGHNT and CDR2 is YYREEE (reference sequence). The CDR3 reads CASSSTDSYEQYF. CDR3 nucleotides: TGTGCCAGCAGCTCGACAGATTCCTACGAGCAGTACTTC.

The V call is TRBV19, the J call TRBJ2-5; possibly TRBD2 for D (6 bases). With 9 bases removed from V and 5 bases from J, the gap between germline ends came to 19 bases. Per the germline V gene, CDR1 is LNHDA and CDR2 is SQIVND (reference sequence). The CDR3 has 14 residues. This CDR3 reads CASHGGHGEETQYF. CDR3 DNA sequence: TGTGCCAGCCACGGAGGGCACGGGGAGGAGACCCAGTACTTC.

The genes are TRBV19 and TRBJ1-5; D gene ambiguous. This CDR3 region has 13 residues. V lost 1 base to trimming and J lost 5 bases, with 6 bases between them. Per the germline V gene, CDR1 is LNHDA and CDR2 is SQIVND (reference sequence). The CDR3 region has the DNA TGTGCCAGTAGTATAGTTCGGGATCAGCCCCAGCATTTT. It translates to CASSIVRDQPQHF.

This chain connects TRBV7-9 to TRBJ2-3; no definite D call. V shed 5 bases and J shed 0 bases, with 9 bases lying between them. The length of the CDR3 is 14 residues. In germline, CDR1 is SEHNR, CDR2 FQNEAQ (reference sequence). CDR3 residues: CASSPDGSTDTQYF. Here the CDR3 DNA reads TGTGCCAGCAGCCCCGACGGGAGCACAGATACGCAGTATTTT.

This clone was counted at least ten times. The chain uses TRBV6-6 and TRBJ1-5; TRBD1 matches at 11 bases. Per the germline V gene, CDR1 is MNHNY and CDR2 is SVGAGI (reference sequence). The CDR3 contains 14 residues. With V trimmed by 5 bases and J by 10 bases, 7 bases remained unmatched. This CDR3 reads CASSQGQGGGPQHF. The CDR3 DNA is TGTGCCAGCAGTCAGGGACAGGGGGGAGGACCCCAGCATTTT.

The chain combines TRBV10-3 with TRBJ2-1; 7 bases align to TRBD1. The CDR3 runs to 16 residues. Germline V lookup: CDR1 ENHRY, CDR2 SYGVKD. J gave up 7 bases and V 3 bases, and 12 bases lay outside the gene matches. The CDR3 coding sequence is TGTGCCATCAGTGACGGACAGGCCCAGGGGTGGAATGAGCAGTTCTTC. It yields the protein CAISDGQAQGWNEQFF.